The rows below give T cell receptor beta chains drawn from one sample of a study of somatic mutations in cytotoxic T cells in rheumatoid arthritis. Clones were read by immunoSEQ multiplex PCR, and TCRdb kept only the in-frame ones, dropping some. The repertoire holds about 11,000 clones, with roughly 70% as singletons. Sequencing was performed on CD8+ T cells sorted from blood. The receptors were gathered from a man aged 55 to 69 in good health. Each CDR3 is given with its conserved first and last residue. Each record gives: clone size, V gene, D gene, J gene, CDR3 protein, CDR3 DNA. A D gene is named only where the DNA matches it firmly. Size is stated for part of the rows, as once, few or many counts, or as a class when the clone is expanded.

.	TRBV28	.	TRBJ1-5	CASSLLFGVGQPQHF	TGTGCCAGCAGTTTACTGTTCGGGGTGGGTCAGCCCCAGCATTTT
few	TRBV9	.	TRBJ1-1	CASSVGGILGTEAFF	TGTGCCAGCAGCGTAGGGGGGATTCTGGGGACTGAAGCTTTCTTT
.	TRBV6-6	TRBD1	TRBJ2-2	CASGQGRDTGELFF	TGTGCCAGCGGACAGGGAAGGGACACCGGGGAGCTGTTTTTT
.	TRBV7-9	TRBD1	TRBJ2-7	CASSDRDRGFYEQYF	TGTGCCAGCAGCGACCGGGACAGGGGCTTCTACGAGCAGTACTTC
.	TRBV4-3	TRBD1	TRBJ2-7	CASSQVGTGGNYEQYF	TGCGCCAGCAGCCAAGTTGGGACAGGGGGTAACTACGAGCAGTACTTC
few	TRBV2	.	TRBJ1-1	CASSEGRGTNTEAFF	TGTGCCAGCAGTGAAGGGCGAGGGACTAACACTGAAGCTTTCTTT
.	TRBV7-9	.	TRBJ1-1	CASRPTGSVTEAFF	TGTGCCAGCAGGCCGACAGGCTCGGTCACTGAAGCTTTCTTT
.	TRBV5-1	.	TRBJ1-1	CASSPELLGLNTEAFF	TGCGCCAGCAGCCCGGAACTCCTTGGACTGAACACTGAAGCTTTCTTT
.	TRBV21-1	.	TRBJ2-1	CASSKLAVPFSYNEQFF	TGTGCCAGCAGCAAACTAGCGGTACCCTTCTCCTACAATGAGCAGTTCTTC
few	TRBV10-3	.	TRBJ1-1	CAIGRGDTEAFF	TGTGCCATCGGGAGAGGAGACACTGAAGCTTTCTTT
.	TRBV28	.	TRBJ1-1	CASSFLSGNTEAFF	TGTGCCAGCAGTTTCCTGTCAGGGAACACTGAAGCTTTCTTT
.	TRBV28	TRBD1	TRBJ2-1	CASSSGTDYNEQFF	TGTGCCAGCAGTTCCGGGACAGACTACAATGAGCAGTTCTTC
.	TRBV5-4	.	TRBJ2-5	CASSDLGVAQETQYF	TGTGCCAGCAGCGATCTCGGAGTGGCCCAAGAGACCCAGTACTTC
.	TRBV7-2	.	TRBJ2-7	CASSLVAGTYEQYF	TGTGCCAGCAGCTTAGTTGCGGGAACCTACGAGCAGTACTTC
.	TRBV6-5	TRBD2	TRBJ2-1	CASSSTSGAWNEQFF	TGTGCCAGCAGCTCGACTAGCGGGGCGTGGAATGAGCAGTTCTTC
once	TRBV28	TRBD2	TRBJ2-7	CASSFRGLAEIYEQYF	TGTGCCAGCAGTTTCAGAGGACTAGCGGAGATCTACGAGCAGTACTTC
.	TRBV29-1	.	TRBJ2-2	CSVETTYTGELFF	TGCAGCGTTGAAACCACCTACACCGGGGAGCTGTTTTTT
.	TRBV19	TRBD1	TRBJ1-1	CASSTRGQGVGTEAFF	TGTGCCAGTAGTACCCGAGGACAGGGGGTCGGAACTGAAGCTTTCTTT